These T cell receptor beta chains were read from a single sample in a study of immune evolution from preneoplasia to lung adenocarcinoma. Generated by immunoSEQ multiplex PCR, the TCRdb table keeps only in-frame clones and is missing some. The sample consists of over 30,000 clones, 60% to 75% of them appearing once. Input material: FFPE invasive lung adenocarcinoma tissue. The receptor source for this set is a person between 55 and 69 years old with lung adenocarcinoma. Each CDR3 is given with its conserved first and last residue. The D gene is left open where the match is weak. Clone size is shown for a subset of rows, as once, few, many or a class of expanded clone.

D gene	clone size	V gene	J gene	CDR3 DNA	CDR3 protein
TRBD1	-	TRBV28	TRBJ1-5	TGTGCCAGCAGGACGACAGGGGGTTATCAGCCCCAGCATTTT	CASRTTGGYQPQHF
TRBD2	-	TRBV2	TRBJ2-7	TGTGCCAGCCGAGGGACCGCCGGGACTAGCGGGATGGTCTACTTC	CASRGTAGTSGMVYF
-	-	TRBV15	TRBJ2-3	TGTGCCACCAGCAGGGATCGGGACAACCCGGCCACAGATACGCAGTATTTT	CATSRDRDNPATDTQYF
TRBD2	-	TRBV5-1	TRBJ2-3	TGCGCCAGCAGCTTGGCCTACGCGGGAGGGCCAGGAGATACGCAGTATTTT	CASSLAYAGGPGDTQYF
-	-	TRBV29-1	TRBJ1-1	TGCAGCGTTGAAGAGACGACAGACACTGAAGCTTTCTTT	CSVEETTDTEAFF
TRBD1	-	TRBV19	TRBJ2-1	TGTGCCAGTAGTAGAGACAGGGGGGTCGGCAATGAGCAGTTCTTC	CASSRDRGVGNEQFF
-	-	TRBV2	TRBJ2-7	TGTGCCAGCACTTGGGGACATCGGTACGAGCAGTACTTC	CASTWGHRYEQYF
TRBD1	-	TRBV5-6	TRBJ1-2	TGTGCCAGCAGCTTGAACAGGGGATTAGGCTACACCTTC	CASSLNRGLGYTF
TRBD1	-	TRBV9	TRBJ2-2	TGTGCCAGCAGCGTAGCCCCCGGGACAGGAGACTTTTCGAACACCGGGGAGCTGTTTTTT	CASSVAPGTGDFSNTGELFF
TRBD1	-	TRBV29-1	TRBJ2-5	TGCAGCGTTGAGCGGGGACAGGGACAAGAGACCCAGTACTTC	CSVERGQGQETQYF
-	few	TRBV19	TRBJ1-3	TGTGCCAGTACCGCTAATAACAGGGAAAAGTCCGGAAACACCATATATTTT	CASTANNREKSGNTIYF
TRBD2	-	TRBV10-1	TRBJ2-1	TGCGCCAGCAGTTTCGGGACTAGCGGCAATGAGCAGTTCTTC	CASSFGTSGNEQFF
-	once	TRBV7-9	TRBJ1-3	TGTGCCAGCAGCTTAGGGTGGACCTACGGTGGAAACACCATATATTTT	CASSLGWTYGGNTIYF
TRBD1	-	TRBV7-2	TRBJ1-1	TGTGCCAGCAGCTCCCCGGACAGGAGGAACACTGAAGCTTTCTTT	CASSSPDRRNTEAFF
-	-	TRBV28	TRBJ1-1	TGTGCCAGCAGTTTAAGAGGGGCGCGGGGCACTGAAGCTTTCTTT	CASSLRGARGTEAFF
TRBD2	-	TRBV28	TRBJ2-2	TGTGCCAGCAGTTCGGGACTACGGCTAAACTCCACCGGGGAGCTGTTTTTT	CASSSGLRLNSTGELFF
TRBD2	-	TRBV4-1	TRBJ2-5	TGCGCCAGCAGCCAAGGTGGGGGACCGGGAGGTCGGGGAGAGACCCAGTACTTC	CASSQGGGPGGRGETQYF
TRBD1	-	TRBV11-2	TRBJ1-5	TGTGCCAGCAGCTTAACGACAGGGGGTCGTCAGCCCCAGCATTTT	CASSLTTGGRQPQHF